This T cell receptor beta chain was documented in a study of neoadjuvant anti-PD-1 for oral cavity cancer. V was cut by 0 bases and J by 4 bases, with 13 bases left in between. This CDR3 spans 16 amino acids. The germline gives CDR1 SGHRS, CDR2 YFSETQ. Measured with immunoSEQ multiplex PCR; TCRdb has only the in-frame clones, and not every one. The sample yields around 12,000 clones, roughly 60% seen once. This clone was detected only once. The clonotype was recovered from a person between 35 and 79 years old with oral cavity squamous cell carcinoma. This sample comprised tumor tissue, obtained before nivolumab (anti-PD-1) treatment. This chain joins TRBV5-1 and TRBJ2-2, with D possibly matching TRBD1 (5 bases). DNA for the CDR3: TGCGCCAGCAGCTTGGGGCAGGGCCAGGGCACCGGGGAGCTGTTTTTT. Its protein is CASSLGQGQGTGELFF. Variable domain in full (rest from reference TRBV5-1 and TRBJ2-2): KAGVTQTPRYLIKTRGQQVTLSCSPISGHRSVSWYQQTPGQGLQFLFEYFSETQRNKGNFPGRFSGRQFSNSRSEMNVSTLELGDSALYLCASSLGQGQGTGELFFGEGSRLTVL.